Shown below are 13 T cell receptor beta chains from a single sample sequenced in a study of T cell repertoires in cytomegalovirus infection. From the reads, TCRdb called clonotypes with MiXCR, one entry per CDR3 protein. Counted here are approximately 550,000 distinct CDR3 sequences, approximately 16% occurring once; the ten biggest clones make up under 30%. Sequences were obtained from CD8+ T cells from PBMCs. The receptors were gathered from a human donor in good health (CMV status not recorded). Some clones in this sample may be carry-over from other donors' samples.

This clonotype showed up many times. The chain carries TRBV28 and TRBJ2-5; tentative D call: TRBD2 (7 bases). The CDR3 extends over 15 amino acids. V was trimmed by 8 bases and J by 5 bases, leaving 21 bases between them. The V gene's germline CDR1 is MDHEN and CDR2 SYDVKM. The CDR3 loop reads CASLKAGEGDETQYF. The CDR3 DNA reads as TGTGCCAGCCTTAAGGCAGGGGAGGGGGACGAGACCCAGTACTTC. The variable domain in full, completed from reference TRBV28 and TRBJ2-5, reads DVKVTQSSRYLVKRTGEKVFLECVQDMDHENMFWYRQDPGLGLRLIYFSYDVKMKEKGDIPEGYSVSREKKERFSLILESASTNQTSMYLCASLKAGEGDETQYFGPGTRLLVL.

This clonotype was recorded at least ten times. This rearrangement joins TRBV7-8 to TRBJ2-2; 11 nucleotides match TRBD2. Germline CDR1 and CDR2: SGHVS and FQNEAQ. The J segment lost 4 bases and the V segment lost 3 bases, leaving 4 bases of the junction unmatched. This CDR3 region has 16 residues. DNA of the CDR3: TGTGCCAGCAGCTTCGTCCTAGCGGGGGGCACCGGGGAGCTGTTTTTT. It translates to CASSFVLAGGTGELFF.

The CDR3 region is CSARERGNTEAFF. CDR3 DNA: TGCAGTGCTAGAGAGAGGGGGAACACTGAAGCTTTCTTT. This chain connects TRBV20-1 to TRBJ1-1; D perhaps matches TRBD1 (5 bases). CDR3 length equals 13 residues. Germline V gene sequence: CDR1 DFQATT, CDR2 SNEGSKA (reference sequence). Trimming stripped 0 bases from V and 1 base from J, with 6 bases between.

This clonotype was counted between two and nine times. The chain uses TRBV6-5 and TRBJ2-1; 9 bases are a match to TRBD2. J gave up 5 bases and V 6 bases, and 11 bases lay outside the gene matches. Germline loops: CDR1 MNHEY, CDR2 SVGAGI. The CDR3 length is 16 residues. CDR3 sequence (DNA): TGTGCCAGCAGCCCTGGACTAGCGACCCAACACAATGAGCAGTTCTTC. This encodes CASSPGLATQHNEQFF.

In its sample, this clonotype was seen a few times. The CDR3: CSAGPPGTSVDNEQFF. The CDR3 region has the DNA TGCAGTGCTGGACCCCCCGGGACTAGCGTGGACAATGAGCAGTTCTTC. V and J are TRBV20-1 and TRBJ2-1; 10 bases agree with TRBD2. This CDR3 contains 16 residues. Germline CDR1 and CDR2: DFQATT and SNEGSKA (reference sequence). V dropped 5 bases and J dropped 5; count of bases not matched to a gene: 12.

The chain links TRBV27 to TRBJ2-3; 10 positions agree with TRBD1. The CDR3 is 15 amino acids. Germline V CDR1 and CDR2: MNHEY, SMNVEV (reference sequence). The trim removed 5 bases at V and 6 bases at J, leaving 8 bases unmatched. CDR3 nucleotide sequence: TGTGCCAGCAGTCCCAGGACAGGGGGACGGGATACGCAGTATTTT. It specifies CASSPRTGGRDTQYF.

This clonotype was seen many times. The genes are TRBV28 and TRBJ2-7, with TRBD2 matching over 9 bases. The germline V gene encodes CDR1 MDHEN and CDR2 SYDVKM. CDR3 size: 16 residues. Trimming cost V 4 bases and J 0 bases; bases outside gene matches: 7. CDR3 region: CASSSQREAFSYEQYF. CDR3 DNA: TGTGCCAGCAGTTCCCAGCGGGAGGCATTCTCCTACGAGCAGTACTTC.

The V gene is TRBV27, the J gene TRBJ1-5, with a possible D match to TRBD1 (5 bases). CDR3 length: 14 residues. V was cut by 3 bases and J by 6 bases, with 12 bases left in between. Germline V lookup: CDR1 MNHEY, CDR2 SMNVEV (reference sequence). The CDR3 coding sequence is TGTGCCAGCAGTTTGAATAGGGGAAGTCAGCCCCAGCATTTT. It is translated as CASSLNRGSQPQHF.

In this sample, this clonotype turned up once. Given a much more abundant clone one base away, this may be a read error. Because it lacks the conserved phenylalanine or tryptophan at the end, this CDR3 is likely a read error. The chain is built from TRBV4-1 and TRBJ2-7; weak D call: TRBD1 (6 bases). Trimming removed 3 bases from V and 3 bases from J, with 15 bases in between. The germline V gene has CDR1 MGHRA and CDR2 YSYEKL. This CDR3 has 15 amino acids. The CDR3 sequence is CASSQDPLTGYEQYL. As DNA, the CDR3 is TGCGCCAGCAGCCAGGACCCACTGACAGGCTACGAGCAGTACTTA.

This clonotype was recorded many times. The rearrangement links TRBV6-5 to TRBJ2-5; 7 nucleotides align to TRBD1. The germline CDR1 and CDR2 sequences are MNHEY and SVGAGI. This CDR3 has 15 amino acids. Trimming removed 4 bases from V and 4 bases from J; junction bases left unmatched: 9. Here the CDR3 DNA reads TGTGCCAGCAGTTCGACAGGGTTTGCGGGAGAGACCCAGTACTTC. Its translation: CASSSTGFAGETQYF.

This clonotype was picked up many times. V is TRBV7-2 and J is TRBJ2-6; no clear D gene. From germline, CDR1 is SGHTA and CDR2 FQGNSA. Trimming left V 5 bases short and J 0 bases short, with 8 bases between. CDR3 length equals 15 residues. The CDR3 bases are TGTGCCAGCAGCCCTACAAACTCTGGGGCCAACGTCCTGACTTTC. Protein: CASSPTNSGANVLTF.

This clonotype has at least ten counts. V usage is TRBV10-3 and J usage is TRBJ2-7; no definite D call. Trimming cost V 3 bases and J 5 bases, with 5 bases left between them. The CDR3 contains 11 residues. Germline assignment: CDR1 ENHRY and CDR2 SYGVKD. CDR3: CAISEGDEQYF. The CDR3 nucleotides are TGTGCCATCAGTGAAGGCGACGAGCAGTACTTC.

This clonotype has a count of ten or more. CDR3 residues: CASSGTSGSGANVLTF. CDR3 nucleotide sequence: TGTGCCAGCAGTGGAACTAGCGGCTCTGGGGCCAACGTCCTGACTTTC. The chain combines TRBV6-1 with TRBJ2-6; 8 nucleotides align to TRBD2. Germline V CDR1 and CDR2: MNHNS, SASEGT. V gave up 4 bases and J gave up 0 bases; unmatched junction bases: 2. CDR3 length: 16 residues.